Listed below are T cell receptor beta chains from one sample, sequenced in a study of T-cell reconstitution after alpha-beta-depleted transplantation in children. TCRdb processed the PCR reads anew with MiXCR; each CDR3 protein has one entry. The table records approximately 340,000 distinct CDR3 sequences, 10% of them present only once. The sample consisted of PBMCs from the stem cell graft donor, taken from the stem cell graft. The receptors shown here come from a human donor who donated a stem cell graft to a child with acute lymphoblastic leukemia. CDR3s include the opening cysteine and the closing phenylalanine or tryptophan. The D gene is left open where the match is weak. Clone size is shown for a subset of rows, as once, few, many or a class of expanded clone.

>TRBD2|TRBV28|-|TRBJ2-7
TGTGCCAGCAGTTTAGGCGGGAGGTCCCCCTCCTACGAGCAGTACTTC
CASSLGGRSPSYEQYF
>TRBD1|TRBV20-1|few|TRBJ2-2
TGCAGTGCTAAGATCTTCCGACAGGGGGCGGAGAACACCGGGGAGCTGTTTTTT
CSAKIFRQGAENTGELFF
>TRBD2|TRBV11-2|few|TRBJ2-3
TGTGCCAGCAGCCCTAGAGGGAGTGGTCTGCTAGCGGGCACAGATACGCAGTATTTT
CASSPRGSGLLAGTDTQYF
>-|TRBV7-2|few|TRBJ2-7
TGTGCCAGCAGCTTAGAACTAGCATTCTACGAGCAGTACTTC
CASSLELAFYEQYF
>TRBD2|TRBV4-3|-|TRBJ2-2
TGCGCCAGCAGCCAAGGGCCCGGGACTAGGGGATCCGGGGAGCTGTTTTTT
CASSQGPGTRGSGELFF
>-|TRBV7-6|once|TRBJ2-5
TGTGCCAGCAGCTTTAGTAGCCAAGAGACCCAGTACTTC
CASSFSSQETQYF
>TRBD2|TRBV28|many|TRBJ2-7
TGTGCCAGCAGGCCGGGAGGGAGTTCCCACGAGCAGTACTTC
CASRPGGSSHEQYF
>TRBD2|TRBV28|few|TRBJ2-7
TGTGCCAGCATGCCCTGGACTAGCGGGAGCTACGAGCAGTACTTC
CASMPWTSGSYEQYF
>-|TRBV11-2|few|TRBJ2-2
TGTGCCAGCAGCTTAGTTTCAGCCTCGAACACCGGGGAGCTGTTTTTT
CASSLVSASNTGELFF
>TRBD2|TRBV20-1|few|TRBJ2-1
TGCAGTGCGGCTAGCGGGGATGAGCAGTTCTTC
CSAASGDEQFF
>-|TRBV7-9|few|TRBJ1-2
TGTGCCAGCAGCCCCAAAGGGGGAGGCCCCGGAGGCTACACCTTC
CASSPKGGGPGGYTF
>TRBD2|TRBV20-1|few|TRBJ2-7
TGCAGTGCGAGGGGACTAGCGGGGGTTGGGTGGGAGCAGTACTTC
CSARGLAGVGWEQYF
>TRBD2|TRBV10-3|many|TRBJ2-1
TGTGCCATCAGTGATCACCGGGACTACTCTTACAATGAGCAGTTCTTC
CAISDHRDYSYNEQFF
>-|TRBV4-3|few|TRBJ2-7
TGCGCCAGCAGCCAAGAGACACTCCAAGGTTACGAGCAGTACTTC
CASSQETLQGYEQYF
>-|TRBV12-3/TRBV12-4|-|TRBJ1-5
TGTGCCAGCAGTGACGGTGGTCAGCCCCAGCATTTT
CASSDGGQPQHF
>-|TRBV11-2|many|TRBJ2-3
TGTGCCAGCAGCTCCTTTACAGATACGCAGTATTTT
CASSSFTDTQYF
>-|TRBV4-2|few|TRBJ2-1
TGTGCCAGCAGCCAACCTCAGGACAGAGAGATCTACAATGAGCAGTTCTTC
CASSQPQDREIYNEQFF
>TRBD1|TRBV5-1|few|TRBJ1-4
TGCGCCAGCAGCCCAGAACCGGGACAGAATGAAAAACTGTTTTTT
CASSPEPGQNEKLFF
>TRBD2|TRBV20-1|-|TRBJ2-3
TGCAGTGCTGGGACTAGCGGAAACACAGATACGCAGTATTTT
CSAGTSGNTDTQYF
>TRBD2|TRBV4-2|-|TRBJ2-5
TGTGCCAGCAGCCAAGATTGGCGGCGCACTAGCGGGAGCTCAGAGACCCAGTACTTC
CASSQDWRRTSGSSETQYF